What follows is one T cell receptor (beta chain) and its context. The record originates from a study of blood T cell repertoires in COVID-19. V gave up 2 bases and J gave up 9 bases, with 16 bases separating them. CDR3 length: 15 amino acids. Germline V gene data show CDR1 as KGHDR and CDR2 as SFDVKD. TCRdb's copy holds only in-frame clones and misses some; the assay was immunoSEQ multiplex PCR. Of 40,000 to 60,000 clones listed, 80% to 90% are singletons. The chain links TRBV24-1 to TRBJ2-1; D might be TRBD2 (6 bases). What was sequenced was peripheral blood. The source of this sequence is a human donor in a cohort sampled during active COVID-19. The CDR3 sequence: CATSDSPGAVAEQFF. The CDR3 DNA is TGTGCCACCAGTGATTCGCCGGGAGCAGTGGCTGAGCAGTTCTTC.